The entry below describes one T cell receptor beta chain. The data originate from a study of CD8 T cells in Susac syndrome. In blood CD8+ and CD4+ T cells, TCR beta underwent sequencing. TEMRA cells were FACS-enriched, with CD8+ and CD4+ T cells isolated negatively. V was trimmed by 0 bases and J by 0 bases, leaving 14 bases between them. The CDR3 sequence is 16 residues long. Germline CDR1 is DFQATT and CDR2 is SNEGSKA (reference sequence). The RNA input was 0.5 to 1 ug, and it was reverse transcribed with random hexamers. Across 54 Vbeta and 13 Jbeta, immunoSEQ multiplex PCR amplified TCR beta CDR3. TCRdb itself ran the immunoSEQ multiplex PCR reads through MiXCR, one entry per CDR3 protein. Among under 200,000 distinct CDR3 sequences listed, around 94% were seen once.

The clonotype comes from a human donor in good health. Sequenced sample: CD4+ T cells from PBMCs. V is TRBV20-1 and J is TRBJ1-2; weak D call: TRBD1 (6 bases). CDR3 coding DNA: TGCAGTGCTAGAGACCCGACAGGACCTCCTAACTATGGCTACACCTTC. Translated: CSARDPTGPPNYGYTF.